Shown below are 24 T cell receptor beta chains from a single sample sequenced in a study of blood T cell repertoires in COVID-19. Generated by immunoSEQ multiplex PCR, the TCRdb table keeps only in-frame clones and is missing some. The table has approximately 110,000 clones, approximately 86% seen once. What was sequenced was peripheral blood. The source is a man aged 40-55 years with acute or convalescent COVID-19.

In its sample, this clone ranks as medium-sized. This chain connects TRBV27 to TRBJ2-2; 8 nucleotides line up with TRBD1. This CDR3 has 15 amino acids. CDR1 is MNHEY and CDR2 is SMNVEV in the germline V gene (reference sequence). Trimming took 3 bases from V and 2 from J; bases not matched to a gene: 2. The CDR3 coding sequence is TGTGCCAGCAGTTTCGACAGGGGTAACACCGGGGAGCTGTTTTTT. Residues: CASSFDRGNTGELFF.

The CDR3 loop reads CASSQGRSRNTIYF. CDR3 nucleotides: TGCGCCAGCAGCCAAGGCCGGTCTAGAAACACCATATATTTT. This chain connects TRBV4-1 to TRBJ1-3; D is unclear. CDR1 and CDR2 from the germline V gene are MGHRA and YSYEKL. V shed 1 base and J shed 5 bases, with 9 bases lying between them. This CDR3 contains 14 residues.

V and J are TRBV18 and TRBJ2-3; 10 positions agree with TRBD1. The CDR3 covers 15 residues. Trimming at V came to 3 bases and at J to 3 bases, leaving 3 bases not matched to a gene. CDR1 is KGHSH, CDR2 LQKENI, per germline. The CDR3 reads CASSPDRGMTDTQYF. For the CDR3, the DNA is TGTGCCAGCTCACCGGACAGGGGGATGACAGATACGCAGTATTTT.

This clone was seen once. The rearrangement links TRBV19 to TRBJ1-5, with TRBD1 matching over 9 bases. The junction had 13 bases not matched to a gene; V was cut back by 9 bases and J by 1 base. Germline V gene lookup returns CDR1 LNHDA and CDR2 SQIVND (reference sequence). This CDR3 has 17 amino acids. CDR3 region: CASHRDRAHGSNQPQHF. CDR3 coding DNA: TGTGCCAGCCACCGGGACAGGGCCCATGGGAGCAATCAGCCCCAGCATTTT.

The genes are TRBV19 and TRBJ2-3; maybe TRBD1 (5 bases). The CDR3 has 14 amino acids. V was pared by 8 bases and J by 7 bases, with 19 bases between. Germline assignment: CDR1 LNHDA and CDR2 SQIVND (reference sequence). The CDR3 DNA reads TGTGCCAGTTCGGACACGGACCAGGTTTATACGCAGTATTTT. Translated: CASSDTDQVYTQYF.

The J gene is TRBJ1-5, the V gene TRBV19, with TRBD1 as a possible D gene (5 bases). The V gene's germline CDR1 is LNHDA and CDR2 SQIVND (reference sequence). This CDR3 is 16 amino acids long. Trimming took off 4 bases at V and 2 bases at J, with 15 bases between the two ends. The DNA of the CDR3 is TGTGCCAGTAGTAAGGACCGTGGGGCGGGCAATCAGCCCCAGCATTTT. It codes for CASSKDRGAGNQPQHF.

The rearrangement joins TRBV6-6 to TRBJ2-2; TRBD2 aligns across 7 bases. With V trimmed by 4 bases and J by 2 bases, 4 bases remained unmatched. Per the germline V gene, CDR1 is MNHNY and CDR2 is SVGAGI (reference sequence). This CDR3 is built from 15 residues. CDR3 residues: CASSLTGGNTGELFF. In DNA form, the CDR3 reads TGTGCCAGCAGTTTGACGGGAGGTAACACCGGGGAGCTGTTTTTT.

The chain is built from TRBV7-3 and TRBJ2-1, with 11 bases identical to TRBD2. The V gene's germline CDR1 is SGHTA and CDR2 FQGTGA. Unmatched junction bases numbered 3, after V lost 1 base and J lost 7 bases. The CDR3 sequence is 15 residues long. For the CDR3, the DNA is TGTGCCAGCAGCTTAATAGCGGGGGGGCAGAATGAGCAGTTCTTC. It specifies CASSLIAGGQNEQFF.

J is TRBJ1-2 and V is TRBV19; D is unresolved. The CDR3 has 11 residues. Trimming cost V 9 bases and J 7 bases, with 12 bases left between them. The germline V gene has CDR1 LNHDA and CDR2 SQIVND (reference sequence). The CDR3 spells CASSERAGYTF. The CDR3 DNA sequence: TGTGCCAGCTCCGAGAGGGCTGGCTACACCTTC.

This sequence joins TRBV7-8 and TRBJ2-1, with D uncertain. This CDR3 is 16 amino acids long. Germline CDR1 SGHVS, CDR2 FQNEAQ. Trimming removed 2 bases from V and 5 bases from J, with 16 bases in between. The DNA of the CDR3 is TGTGCCAGCAGCTTAATAGGCGGTGTATCCCACAATGAGCAGTTCTTC. Translation: CASSLIGGVSHNEQFF.

The chain has TRBV29-1 and TRBJ1-2, with a tentative D call TRBD1 (5 bases). This CDR3 comprises 13 residues. Germline CDR1 and CDR2: SQVTM and ANQGSEA. V was clipped by 0 bases and J by 6 bases, with 11 bases between them. This CDR3 is CSVEESGGDGYTF. The CDR3 DNA sequence: TGCAGCGTTGAAGAGTCGGGAGGGGATGGCTACACCTTC.

About this clone: Other DNA sequences of this sample code for an identical CDR3. This chain connects TRBV7-2 to TRBJ1-2; 10 nucleotides agree with TRBD1. The CDR3 covers 15 residues. The V segment lost 1 base and the J segment 2 bases; nucleotides outside the gene matches: 1. Germline lookup yields CDR1 SGHTA and CDR2 FQGNSA. The CDR3 protein is CASSLGQGANYGYTF. As DNA, the CDR3 is TGTGCCAGCAGCTTAGGACAGGGGGCAAACTATGGCTACACCTTC.

This clone was observed a single time. The J gene is TRBJ2-7, the V gene TRBV14, with TRBD2 matching 11 bases. Looked up from germline, CDR1 is SGHDN and CDR2 is FVKESK. CDR3 length equals 16 residues. V shed 0 bases, J shed 4 bases, and the junction held 5 bases outside the gene matches. The CDR3 DNA reads as TGTGCCAGCAGCCAAGATTTGGCTAGCGGGAGGTACGAGCAGTACTTC. This sequence encodes CASSQDLASGRYEQYF.

The rearrangement links TRBV9 to TRBJ2-7; the D gene is possibly TRBD2 (5 bases). The CDR3 sequence is 14 residues long. The germline gives CDR1 SGDLS, CDR2 YYNGEE. V was pared by 4 bases and J by 7 bases, with 18 bases between. CDR3 residues: CASSTGGLLGEQYF. CDR3 DNA sequence: TGTGCCAGCAGCACCGGAGGACTCCTGGGGGAGCAGTACTTC.

This clone was detected only once. The rearrangement joins TRBV27 to TRBJ1-3, with D possibly being TRBD1 (5 bases). The CDR3 has 15 amino acids. From germline, CDR1 is MNHEY and CDR2 SMNVEV (reference sequence). The V end was cut by 6 bases, the J end by 4 bases, with 16 bases between. DNA for the CDR3: TGTGCCAGCAGCCTTGGGGGAGGCGTCGGAAACACCATATATTTT. This gives the protein CASSLGGGVGNTIYF.

The V call is TRBV11-3, the J call TRBJ2-1; 12 bases fit TRBD1. This CDR3 is built from 15 residues. V lost 5 bases and J lost 12; bases outside the gene matches: 11. The germline gives CDR1 SGHNT, CDR2 YENEEA. The CDR3 bases are TGTGCCAGCAGCGTGCAGCGGGGACAGGGGGCCCGGCAGTTCTTC. Protein: CASSVQRGQGARQFF.

V gene TRBV5-5 combines with J gene TRBJ1-1, with D perhaps TRBD1 (5 bases). Trimming pared 2 bases from V and 1 base from J, leaving 6 bases between. This CDR3 is built from 13 residues. Germline V gene sequence: CDR1 SGHKS, CDR2 YYEKEE (reference sequence). The CDR3 nucleotides are TGTGCCAGCAGCTTCCAGGGGAACACTGAAGCTTTCTTT. This sequence encodes CASSFQGNTEAFF.

The chain employs TRBV5-1 and TRBJ2-1; the D gene is possibly TRBD2 (6 bases). CDR3 length: 16 amino acids. Looked up from germline, CDR1 is SGHRS and CDR2 is YFSETQ. The V end lost 0 bases, the J end lost 1 base, and 11 bases lay between the germline ends. The CDR3 region is CASSLASGVSYNEQFF. The CDR3 DNA reads as TGCGCCAGCAGCTTGGCTTCGGGAGTTTCCTACAATGAGCAGTTCTTC.

This chain uses TRBV5-6 with TRBJ1-2, with D possibly being TRBD1 (5 bases). V was clipped by 0 bases and J by 7 bases, with 7 bases between them. Germline CDR1 SGHDT, CDR2 YYEEEE. The CDR3 is 12 residues long. The CDR3 sequence is CASSLVGAGYTF. CDR3 DNA: TGTGCCAGCAGCTTGGTAGGGGCTGGCTACACCTTC.

The gene calls are TRBV25-1 and TRBJ1-2; D call uncertain. Germline CDR1 is MGHDK and CDR2 is SYGVNS. Trimming took off 2 bases at V and 2 bases at J, with 6 bases between the two ends. The CDR3 has 13 residues. The CDR3 region is CASSEGQNYGYTF. The CDR3 DNA sequence: TGTGCCAGCAGTGAAGGGCAGAACTATGGCTACACCTTC.

The V gene is TRBV29-1, the J gene TRBJ2-2; a possible D gene is TRBD2 (7 bases). The V gene's germline CDR1 is SQVTM and CDR2 ANQGSEA. The V gene lost 3 bases and the J gene lost 4 bases, with 12 bases spanning the gap. CDR3 length: 14 residues. The CDR3 region is CSVDRGASTGELFF. The CDR3 DNA reads TGCAGCGTTGATCGGGGGGCGAGCACCGGGGAGCTGTTTTTT.

The V and J genes are TRBV5-1 and TRBJ2-1, with D possibly being TRBD1 (5 bases). Looked up from germline, CDR1 is SGHRS and CDR2 is YFSETQ. Trimming removed 1 base at V and 7 bases at J, with 12 bases between. This CDR3 region has 14 residues. The CDR3 spells CASSLLGATNEQFF. CDR3 coding DNA: TGCGCCAGCAGCTTGCTAGGGGCAACTAATGAGCAGTTCTTC.

The chain couples TRBV7-9 to TRBJ1-1, with 10 bases matching TRBD1. The CDR3 loop spans 15 amino acids. Germline CDR1 SEHNR, CDR2 FQNEAQ (reference sequence). J gave up 5 bases and V 5 bases, and 8 bases lay outside the gene matches. The DNA of the CDR3 is TGTGCCAGCAGCCTCCTCGGGACAGGGGAGACTGAAGCTTTCTTT. It translates to CASSLLGTGETEAFF. Combining the CDR3 with reference TRBV7-9 and TRBJ1-1 gives the whole variable domain DTGVSQNPRHKITKRGQNVTFRCDPISEHNRLYWYRQTLGQGPEFLTYFQNEAQLEKSRLLSDRFSAERPKGSFSTLEIQRTEQGDSAMYLCASSLLGTGETEAFFGQGTRLTVV.

The V gene is TRBV5-4, the J gene TRBJ2-5, with TRBD2 matching over 14 bases. The CDR3 has 16 residues. The germline CDR1 and CDR2 sequences are SGHNT and YYREEE (reference sequence). V lost 3 bases, J lost 2 bases, and 3 bases stayed unmatched. The CDR3 is CASSSRLAGGQETQYF. The CDR3 coding sequence is TGTGCCAGCAGCTCGAGACTAGCGGGGGGGCAAGAGACCCAGTACTTC.